The clone carrying this T cell receptor beta chain was recorded many times. Antigen: not known. Amplified TCR beta CDR3 regions derived from RNA transcripts. The study used the HTBI primer set for a first-round RT-PCR of the TCR CDR3. TCRdb fed the multiplex PCR reads into MiXCR, producing one record per CDR3 protein. The data show a few hundred thousand distinct CDR3 sequences, with 15% to 19% seen just once and 6.5% to 8% held by the top ten. The data were obtained in a study of T cells in Graves' hyperthyroidism and ophthalmopathy. Looking at the study overall: Before any treatment, at initial diagnosis, peripheral blood was collected. General study points: Ophthalmopathy and stable hyperthyroidism were told apart by a 13 V-J model. Blood also contained most expanded thyroid clonotypes above 0.001.

Absence of ophthalmopathy progression within 18 months defined stable Graves' hyperthyroidism. Sequencing input: blood. The receptor was derived from a woman in her thirties with Graves' hyperthyroidism.

The CDR3 spells CASSLTGVAYGYTF. CDR3 nucleotides: TGTGCCAGCAGTTTAACAGGGGTTGCCTATGGCTACACCTTC. V and J are TRBV12-3 or TRBV12-4 and TRBJ1-2, with 7 bases identical to TRBD1. This CDR3 is built from 14 residues. V dropped 2 bases and J dropped 4; count of bases not matched to a gene: 4.